These 27 T cell receptor beta chains came from one sample sequenced in a study of blood T cell repertoires in COVID-19. Clones were read by immunoSEQ multiplex PCR, and TCRdb kept only the in-frame ones, dropping some. The data hold about 68,000 clones, with roughly 85% observed a single time. The sequenced sample was peripheral blood. These receptor sequences come from a woman aged 45-59 years with COVID-19, enrolled during active disease.

The chain links TRBV6-2 or TRBV6-3 to TRBJ2-3, with 10 bases identical to TRBD2. CDR3 length: 17 amino acids. V lost 0 bases to trimming and J lost 4 bases; unmatched junction nucleotides: 7. Germline CDR1 reads MNHEY; CDR2 reads SVGEGT. The CDR3 bases are TGTGCCAGCAGTTACTCGAGAGCGGGAGGGCCGGCAGATACGCAGTATTTT. Its protein product is CASSYSRAGGPADTQYF.

V and J are TRBV7-6 and TRBJ1-5; 7 bases match TRBD1. V was clipped by 1 base and J by 4 bases; unmatched bases: 4. CDR3 length: 15 amino acids. Germline CDR1 and CDR2: SGHVS and FNYEAQ. The CDR3 region has the DNA TGTGCCAGCAGCTTAGATTCAGGGGGGAATCAGCCCCAGCATTTT. Encoded protein: CASSLDSGGNQPQHF.

This chain connects TRBV4-3 to TRBJ1-1; TRBD1 might be the D (5 bases). Germline-derived CDR1 and CDR2 are LGHNA and YSLEER. Between the trimmed V and J ends, which lost 4 bases and 1 base, there was a span of 16 bases. The CDR3 runs to 16 residues. The chain's CDR3 is CASSPKEGLPNTEAFF. The DNA of the CDR3 is TGCGCCAGCAGCCCGAAGGAGGGGCTCCCGAACACTGAAGCTTTCTTT.

This chain's CDR3 is CATSSDRGGFYGYTF. The CDR3 coding sequence is TGTGCCACCAGTTCAGACAGGGGAGGATTCTATGGCTACACCTTC. The chain carries TRBV24-1 and TRBJ1-2; TRBD1 matches 8 bases. The V gene end was trimmed by 6 bases and the J gene end by 4 bases; junction bases not matched to a gene: 9. The CDR3 runs to 15 residues. Looked up from germline, CDR1 is KGHDR and CDR2 is SFDVKD.

The chain has TRBV19 and TRBJ2-1, with D possibly matching TRBD2 (5 bases). CDR3 length equals 14 residues. V lost 3 bases and J 3 bases, leaving 9 bases between the germline ends. Looked up from germline, CDR1 is LNHDA and CDR2 is SQIVND (reference sequence). The CDR3 spells CASSIKRFYNEQFF. In nucleotides, the CDR3 is TGTGCCAGTAGTATCAAGCGGTTCTACAATGAGCAGTTCTTC.

This chain links TRBV12-3 or TRBV12-4 with TRBJ2-2; 8 positions match TRBD1. The ends lost 8 bases at V and 1 base at J; junction bases unmatched: 0. CDR3 size: 13 residues. The chain's CDR3 is CASGTGNTGELFF. DNA for the CDR3: TGTGCCAGCGGGACAGGGAACACCGGGGAGCTGTTTTTT.

The chain joins TRBV29-1 to TRBJ2-7; TRBD2 agrees at 13 bases. Germline loops: CDR1 SQVTM, CDR2 ANQGSEA. V was clipped by 5 bases and J by 4 bases; unmatched bases: 2. This CDR3 has 13 amino acids. The CDR3 DNA reads TGCAGCGTTTGGACTAGCGGGAGTTACGAGCAGTACTTC. Protein sequence: CSVWTSGSYEQYF.

This clone was detected a few times. The chain is built from TRBV7-9 and TRBJ2-7; TRBD2 matches at 13 bases. Unmatched junction bases numbered 8, after V lost 5 bases and J lost 7 bases. CDR1 is SEHNR, CDR2 FQNEAQ, per germline (reference sequence). This CDR3 is built from 15 residues. The CDR3 coding sequence is TGTGCCAGCAGCCCCCCGACTAGCGGGAGGCAAGAGCAGTACTTC. Its translation: CASSPPTSGRQEQYF. The complete variable domain, with remaining parts taken from reference TRBV7-9 and TRBJ2-7, reads DTGVSQNPRHKITKRGQNVTFRCDPISEHNRLYWYRQTLGQGPEFLTYFQNEAQLEKSRLLSDRFSAERPKGSFSTLEIQRTEQGDSAMYLCASSPPTSGRQEQYFGPGTRLTVT.

The rearrangement joins TRBV6-5 to TRBJ2-7, with D possibly matching TRBD1 (6 bases). V lost 7 bases, J lost 0 bases, and 16 bases lay in between. Germline V gene lookup returns CDR1 MNHEY and CDR2 SVGAGI. This CDR3 has 15 amino acids. This CDR3 reads CASKSTGPPSYEQYF. The CDR3 nucleotides read TGTGCCAGCAAGAGTACAGGGCCTCCCTCCTACGAGCAGTACTTC.

This sequence joins TRBV6-2 or TRBV6-3 and TRBJ2-7; D possibly corresponds to TRBD2 (5 bases). The germline gives CDR1 MNHEY, CDR2 SVGEGT. Trimming shortened V by 4 bases and J by 5 bases, and 15 bases separated the two germline ends. This CDR3 region has 14 residues. CDR3 nucleotides: TGTGCCAGCAGTTTCCGACTAATAGCCCACGAGCAGTACTTC. Protein: CASSFRLIAHEQYF.

The J gene is TRBJ2-1, the V gene TRBV30; 13 bases match TRBD2. This CDR3 comprises 16 residues. CDR1 is GTSNPN and CDR2 is SVGIG in the germline V gene (reference sequence). J was trimmed by 9 bases and V by 4 bases; bases with no gene match: 12. CDR3 sequence: CAWTGTGLAGVSEQFF. CDR3 in DNA: TGTGCCTGGACTGGAACCGGACTAGCGGGAGTTAGTGAGCAGTTCTTC.

The chain recombines TRBV5-8 with TRBJ1-2; tentative D call: TRBD1 (6 bases). V lost 1 base and J 6 bases, leaving 10 bases between the germline ends. Germline V CDR1 and CDR2: SGHTS, YDEGEE. The CDR3 runs 13 residues. The CDR3 loop reads CASSLTGSDGYTF. The DNA for the CDR3 is TGTGCCAGCAGCTTGACAGGGTCGGATGGCTACACCTTC.

The chain has TRBV9 and TRBJ2-1, with 7 bases identical to TRBD2. Germline V gives CDR1 SGDLS, CDR2 YYNGEE. V lost 0 bases to trimming and J lost 4 bases; unmatched junction nucleotides: 7. The CDR3 runs to 16 residues. CDR3 residues: CASSVVGGSGYNEQFF. The DNA for the CDR3 is TGTGCCAGCAGCGTAGTAGGCGGGAGCGGGTACAATGAGCAGTTCTTC.

The V call is TRBV6-5, the J call TRBJ2-1; D ambiguous. The CDR3 covers 13 residues. Germline lookup yields CDR1 MNHEY and CDR2 SVGAGI. V dropped 0 bases and J dropped 10 bases, with 10 bases sitting between them. The CDR3 loop reads CASSYSRAREQFF. The CDR3 bases are TGTGCCAGCAGTTACTCAAGAGCCAGGGAGCAGTTCTTC.

The chain is built from TRBV18 and TRBJ2-4; 7 nucleotides match TRBD1. With 4 bases clipped from V and 5 bases from J, the junction kept 8 bases outside the gene matches. The germline V gene has CDR1 KGHSH and CDR2 LQKENI. The CDR3 runs to 15 residues. Here the CDR3 reads CASSLKTGTENIQYF. The CDR3 nucleotides read TGTGCCAGCTCACTTAAAACCGGGACAGAAAACATTCAGTACTTC.

The chain couples TRBV19 to TRBJ2-5; no clear D gene. The V end was cut by 4 bases, the J end by 2 bases, with 5 bases between. Germline lookup yields CDR1 LNHDA and CDR2 SQIVND (reference sequence). The CDR3 runs to 12 residues. CDR3 DNA sequence: TGTGCCAGTAGTAGAGGTCAAGAGACCCAGTACTTC. Protein: CASSRGQETQYF.

The V and J genes are TRBV30 and TRBJ2-7; 10 bases line up with TRBD2. V was pared by 6 bases and J by 4 bases, with 6 bases of the junction left unmatched. The CDR3 sequence is 13 residues long. From germline, CDR1 is GTSNPN and CDR2 SVGIG (reference sequence). This chain's CDR3 is CACALAGEYEQYF. CDR3 in DNA: TGTGCCTGCGCTCTAGCGGGAGAATACGAGCAGTACTTC. The variable domain in full, completed from reference TRBV30 and TRBJ2-7, reads SQTIHQWPATLVQPVGSPLSLECTVEGTSNPNLYWYRQAAGRGLQLLFYSVGIGQISSEVPQNLSASRPQDRQFILSSKKLLLSDSGFYLCACALAGEYEQYFGPGTRLTVT.

The CDR3 spells CASSGTRSYEQYF. CDR3 nucleotides: TGCGCCAGCAGTGGGACTCGCTCCTACGAGCAGTACTTC. V gene TRBV4-1 combines with J gene TRBJ2-7, with D possibly matching TRBD2 (6 bases). The germline CDR1 and CDR2 sequences are MGHRA and YSYEKL. This CDR3 has 13 amino acids. Trimming cost V 6 bases and J 0 bases, with 9 bases left between them.

The genes are TRBV6-5 and TRBJ2-5; 14 bases agree with TRBD2. This CDR3 region has 14 residues. V lost 6 bases, J lost 5 bases, and 2 bases stayed unmatched. Germline CDR1 MNHEY, CDR2 SVGAGI. In DNA, the CDR3 is TGTGCCAGCAGGCGACTAGCGGGAGGGGAGACCCAGTACTTC. Its translation: CASRRLAGGETQYF.

This clone was counted a few times. V and J are TRBV3-1 (or the pseudogene TRBV3-2) and TRBJ2-7; D is perhaps TRBD2 (6 bases). Per the germline V gene, CDR1 is LGHDT and CDR2 is YNNKEL (reference sequence). The CDR3 covers 12 residues. V lost 3 bases and J lost 3, with 6 bases in between. CDR3 in amino acids: CASSQGGYEQYF. CDR3 nucleotide sequence: TGTGCCAGCAGCCAGGGGGGCTACGAGCAGTACTTC.

The chain couples TRBV24-1 to TRBJ2-3; TRBD2 matches 7 bases. CDR3 length: 14 residues. V dropped 0 bases and J dropped 8; count of bases not matched to a gene: 4. Germline CDR1 is KGHDR and CDR2 is SFDVKD. CDR3 protein: CATSDLAGVGTQYF. The CDR3 nucleotides read TGTGCCACCAGTGATTTGGCGGGAGTGGGTACGCAGTATTTT.

The gene calls are TRBV7-2 and TRBJ1-5; 8 bases align to TRBD1. The junction had 5 bases not matched to a gene; V was cut back by 3 bases and J by 7 bases. CDR1 is SGHTA and CDR2 is FQGNSA in the germline V gene. The CDR3 extends over 14 amino acids. DNA of the CDR3: TGTGCCAGCAGCTTCCGACAGGGGAACCAGCCCCAGCATTTT. Translated, it gives CASSFRQGNQPQHF.

The rearrangement links TRBV30 to TRBJ1-2; 9 bases fit TRBD1. Per the germline V gene, CDR1 is GTSNPN and CDR2 is SVGIG (reference sequence). The ends lost 3 bases at V and 4 bases at J; junction bases unmatched: 3. The CDR3 extends over 13 amino acids. This CDR3 is CAWSRDRAYGYTF. The CDR3 nucleotides are TGTGCCTGGAGCCGGGACAGGGCCTATGGCTACACCTTC.

This chain connects TRBV10-3 to TRBJ2-7; the match to TRBD1 covers 8 bases. Germline CDR1 reads ENHRY; CDR2 reads SYGVKD. The length of the CDR3 is 14 residues. The ends lost 9 bases at V and 4 bases at J; junction bases unmatched: 11. The CDR3, as DNA: TGTGCCATAGGGACAGGTCAGATCAATTACGAGCAGTACTTC. Translated: CAIGTGQINYEQYF.

This chain's CDR3 is CASSLDPRDRGTDEQFF. CDR3 coding DNA: TGTGCCAGCAGTTTAGACCCTCGGGACAGGGGGACCGATGAGCAGTTCTTC. The chain recombines TRBV28 with TRBJ2-1, with 11 positions matching TRBD1. CDR1 is MDHEN and CDR2 is SYDVKM in the germline V gene. The CDR3 extends over 17 amino acids. With V trimmed by 2 bases and J by 8 bases, 11 bases remained unmatched. Variable domain in full (rest from reference TRBV28 and TRBJ2-1): DVKVTQSSRYLVKRTGEKVFLECVQDMDHENMFWYRQDPGLGLRLIYFSYDVKMKEKGDIPEGYSVSREKKERFSLILESASTNQTSMYLCASSLDPRDRGTDEQFFGPGTRLTVL.

V and J are TRBV28 and TRBJ2-7; TRBD2 might be the D (6 bases). Germline V gives CDR1 MDHEN, CDR2 SYDVKM. V was trimmed by 6 bases and J by 2 bases, leaving 14 bases between them. This CDR3 contains 14 residues. The CDR3 reads CASRRDLPTYEQYF. The CDR3 DNA sequence: TGTGCCAGCAGGAGGGACTTACCTACCTACGAGCAGTACTTC.

The chain uses TRBV7-2 and TRBJ1-1; D is uncertain. The CDR3 has 14 residues. The germline V gene encodes CDR1 SGHTA and CDR2 FQGNSA. With 5 bases removed from V and 1 base from J, the gap between germline ends came to 11 bases. CDR3 protein: CASSPPGRNTEAFF. In DNA form, the CDR3 reads TGTGCCAGCAGCCCGCCGGGTAGGAACACTGAAGCTTTCTTT.